This record covers a single T cell receptor beta chain. Its specificity is unknown. The repertoire was sequenced with immunoSEQ multiplex PCR; TCRdb's copy has only in-frame clones and lacks some. The sample has tens of thousands of clones; under 99% are singletons. This entry belongs to a study of T cells after posttransplantation cyclophosphamide. Study-level points and caveats: Recipient CMV seropositivity and CMV reactivation strongly tracked TRB clonality. Later post-transplant blood repertoires were often dominated by donor CD8+ memory clones. Blood and skin or GI T cell repertoires showed limited TRB overlap.

Cells defined as naive were viable CD3+CD4+ or CD3+CD8+ and CCR7+CD45RA+CD45RO-CD95-CD27+CD28+. The related graft donor's blood sample was taken on the day of bone marrow donation. CDR1 is SGHAT, CDR2 FQDESV, per germline (reference sequence). The CDR3 is made up of 15 amino acids. The germline V and J ends were trimmed by 5 bases and 10 bases, with 21 bases remaining between them. This receptor was identified in a man between 35 and 55 years old in good health, CMV-negative, and a related stem cell transplant donor. The rearrangement links TRBV11-1 to TRBJ2-1; D is unclear. The source material was naive CD4+ T cells sorted from PBMCs. The CDR3 sequence is CASSPRVSTASEQFF. The CDR3 region has the DNA TGTGCCAGCAGCCCCCGGGTCTCCACCGCGAGCGAGCAGTTCTTC.